The rows below give T cell receptor beta chains drawn from one sample of a study of graft-versus-host responses after intestinal transplantation. Their specific antigens are unknown. The method was immunoSEQ multiplex PCR; TCRdb's version includes in-frame clones alone and lacks a portion of them. Among about 120,000 clones listed, roughly 91% were seen once. Sample: unstimulated CD4+ T cells sorted from spleen or lymph node cells, taken before intestinal transplant. Receptor source: a human donor who received an intestinal transplant. Both conserved end residues are part of each CDR3. D genes are given only for firm matches. Expanded clones are given a class, and other clones once, few, many or no size at all.

DNA | CDR3 | size | J | D | V
TGCGCCAGCAGCTCGGAGGGCTATGGCTACACCTTC | CASSSEGYGYTF | NA | TRBJ1-2 | NA | TRBV5-1
TGTGCCAGCAGCCGTGAGAGTTACTCTGGAAACACCATATATTTT | CASSRESYSGNTIYF | NA | TRBJ1-3 | NA | TRBV6-5
TGTGCCAGCAGCGATCCACACAGGGCCGAGGGAGAGGAGCAGTACTTC | CASSDPHRAEGEEQYF | NA | TRBJ2-7 | NA | TRBV7-9
TGTGCCAGCAGCGCTCGAGGTTCGGCGGGAGCTATAGGCGAGCAGTTCTTC | CASSARGSAGAIGEQFF | NA | TRBJ2-1 | TRBD2 | TRBV9
TGTGCCAGCAGTTGGCCGGGACAGGGAAAAGAGACCCAGTACTTC | CASSWPGQGKETQYF | NA | TRBJ2-5 | TRBD1 | TRBV6-6
TGTGCCAGCAGCCCAGGGGCTAGAGTCAATGAGCAGTTCTTC | CASSPGARVNEQFF | NA | TRBJ2-1 | NA | TRBV7-9
TGTGCCAGCAGTGAATATCTGCTAGCGGGAGTTAGGGAGACCCAGTACTTC | CASSEYLLAGVRETQYF | NA | TRBJ2-5 | TRBD2 | TRBV25-1
TGCGCCAGCAGCCAAGATTGGGGAAAACCGTATGGCTACACCTTC | CASSQDWGKPYGYTF | NA | TRBJ1-2 | NA | TRBV4-1
TGTGCCTCTGGACAGGATAGCAATCAGCCCCAGCATTTT | CASGQDSNQPQHF | NA | TRBJ1-5 | TRBD1 | TRBV30
TGTGCCACCAGCAGAGGGCCGGGACTAGGCTCTCATACGCAGTATTTT | CATSRGPGLGSHTQYF | once | TRBJ2-3 | TRBD2 | TRBV15
TGTGCCAGCAGTCTCGAACCCTCTGGAAACACCATATATTTT | CASSLEPSGNTIYF | once | TRBJ1-3 | NA | TRBV6-1
TGTGCCAGCAGCCCTGACAGGGACTATGGCTACACCTTC | CASSPDRDYGYTF | NA | TRBJ1-2 | TRBD1 | TRBV7-2
TGTGCCAGCAGCGTAGAAGACGTCGGGACAGGGGAGACCGGGGAGCTGTTTTTT | CASSVEDVGTGETGELFF | NA | TRBJ2-2 | TRBD1 | TRBV9
TGCGCCAGCAGCCCCGGGACAGGGGGAGGATCGGATGAAAAACTGTTTTTT | CASSPGTGGGSDEKLFF | NA | TRBJ1-4 | TRBD1 | TRBV5-1
TGTGCCAGCCGTCACCCGCACGGGAGCTCCTACGAGCAGTACTTC | CASRHPHGSSYEQYF | NA | TRBJ2-7 | NA | TRBV6-1
TGTGCCAGCAGCTCTACCACTAGCGGGAGCTCCTACGAGCAGTACTTC | CASSSTTSGSSYEQYF | NA | TRBJ2-7 | TRBD2 | TRBV5-6
TGCGCCAGCAGCCCCGGACTAGAGGGGGGTGAGCAGTTCTTC | CASSPGLEGGEQFF | NA | TRBJ2-1 | NA | TRBV5-1
TGTGCCAGCAGGATCGGGACTATAGGCGGGGAGCTGTTTTTT | CASRIGTIGGELFF | NA | TRBJ2-2 | TRBD2 | TRBV6-1
TGCAGCGCACTGAACACTGAAGCTTTCTTT | CSALNTEAFF | NA | TRBJ1-1 | NA | TRBV29-1
TGTGCCAGTAGGGGGAAGACTGCATCCACCGGGGAGCTGTTTTTT | CASRGKTASTGELFF | NA | TRBJ2-2 | NA | TRBV19
TGTGCCAGCAGTTCCGGACAGCTCGTATACAATGAGCAGTTCTTC | CASSSGQLVYNEQFF | NA | TRBJ2-1 | NA | TRBV6-6
TGCGCCAGCAGACAGACAGGGGGAGGCTACACCTTC | CASRQTGGGYTF | NA | TRBJ1-2 | TRBD1 | TRBV5-1
TGTGCCTGGACCTCTAGAGACTTTCTCTCCTACGAGCAGTACTTC | CAWTSRDFLSYEQYF | NA | TRBJ2-7 | NA | TRBV30
TGCGCCAGCGGAGGTGGGGGGGGAAGAGAAAAACTGTTTTTT | CASGGGGGREKLFF | NA | TRBJ1-4 | NA | TRBV4-1
TGTGCCAGCAGAACGAACAGGGTAGAGGGTCAGCCCCAGCATTTT | CASRTNRVEGQPQHF | NA | TRBJ1-5 | NA | TRBV2
TGCGCCAGCAGCCAGGGGGTCGGTGTGGGCTTGAACACAGATACGCAGTATTTT | CASSQGVGVGLNTDTQYF | NA | TRBJ2-3 | NA | TRBV4-1
TGTGCCAGCAGCTTAGGCGGGGGCACTGAAGCTTTCTTT | CASSLGGGTEAFF | NA | TRBJ1-1 | NA | TRBV7-9
TGCGCCAGCAGCTTGATTCTAACAGACCAAGAGACCCAGTACTTC | CASSLILTDQETQYF | once | TRBJ2-5 | NA | TRBV5-1
TGCGCCAGCAGCTCTCTCGGAGGCTCGGAAAAACTGTTTTTT | CASSSLGGSEKLFF | NA | TRBJ1-4 | NA | TRBV5-1
TGCAGCGTTCCACCCTCCAGGGGGCTTGGCTACACCTTC | CSVPPSRGLGYTF | NA | TRBJ1-2 | TRBD1 | TRBV29-1
TGTGCCAGCAGCTTGGAGGGTGGGCCCGCCAATGAAAAACTGTTTTTT | CASSLEGGPANEKLFF | NA | TRBJ1-4 | NA | TRBV7-9
TGCGCCAGTTACCGGAGGGGGGACAAAGCCTATGGCTACACCTTC | CASYRRGDKAYGYTF | NA | TRBJ1-2 | NA | TRBV10-2
TGTGCCAGCAGCTCCGGCTCGATACGGGGTCGGGGGAACACTGAAGCTTTCTTT | CASSSGSIRGRGNTEAFF | NA | TRBJ1-1 | NA | TRBV7-8
TGTGCCACCCAGCCGGGACAACCTTACAATGAGCAGTTCTTC | CATQPGQPYNEQFF | NA | TRBJ2-1 | NA | TRBV28
TGTGCCAGCAGCTTGGCGGGGGGGGTAAGGACTAATGAAAAACTGTTTTTT | CASSLAGGVRTNEKLFF | NA | TRBJ1-4 | NA | TRBV5-5
TGCGCCAGCAGCTCATCCGGAACAGGGGGCCGGTTTAACTATGGCTACACCTTC | CASSSSGTGGRFNYGYTF | NA | TRBJ1-2 | TRBD1 | TRBV5-1
TGTGCCAGCAGCGTACAGTCTCTCGGGGAGACCCAGTACTTC | CASSVQSLGETQYF | once | TRBJ2-5 | NA | TRBV9
TGTGCCAGCAGTTACTTCCGAGGAGGAAACACCATATATTTT | CASSYFRGGNTIYF | NA | TRBJ1-3 | NA | TRBV6-5
TGTGCCTGGAGTTTAGTCAGGGTGAGCGGCTACACCTTC | CAWSLVRVSGYTF | NA | TRBJ1-2 | NA | TRBV30
TGTGCCAGCAGCCCGGGGACTAGCGGGAGGGCCGACAATGAGCAGTTCTTC | CASSPGTSGRADNEQFF | NA | TRBJ2-1 | TRBD2 | TRBV11-3
TGTGCCAGCAGCCCGGGACTAGCGCAGACCCAGTACTTC | CASSPGLAQTQYF | NA | TRBJ2-5 | TRBD2 | TRBV7-2
TGCGCCAGCAGTGATGCGGCTAGCGGTCCCATCTACGAGCAGTACTTC | CASSDAASGPIYEQYF | NA | TRBJ2-7 | TRBD2 | TRBV10-1
TGTGCCAGCAGCCCCACCGGGACCGCCCAAGGAAAACTGTTTTTT | CASSPTGTAQGKLFF | NA | TRBJ1-4 | NA | TRBV7-8
TGCGCCAGCAGTCCCCCCTCGGACAATGAGCAGTTCTTC | CASSPPSDNEQFF | few | TRBJ2-1 | NA | TRBV10-1
TGTGCCAGCAGCCCGCGAGTAGGCAGCGGGAGTTACGAGCAGTACTTC | CASSPRVGSGSYEQYF | once | TRBJ2-7 | TRBD2 | TRBV7-9
TGCGCCAGCAGCTTGGTTGGGTTCTACTACGAGCAGTACTTC | CASSLVGFYYEQYF | NA | TRBJ2-7 | NA | TRBV5-1
TGTGCCAGCAGCTCCTTAGCGGGAGAGAGGTACGAGCAGTACTTC | CASSSLAGERYEQYF | NA | TRBJ2-7 | TRBD2 | TRBV11-2
TGTGCCAGCAGAGGACAGGGTTCCTACGAGCAGTACTTC | CASRGQGSYEQYF | NA | TRBJ2-7 | TRBD1 | TRBV6-1
TGTGCCAGCAGCTTCACAGGGACCGGGGCCAACGTCCTGACTTTC | CASSFTGTGANVLTF | NA | TRBJ2-6 | NA | TRBV7-3
TGCAGCGTTGAGGGGCAGGGGAACACTGAAGCTTTCTTT | CSVEGQGNTEAFF | once | TRBJ1-1 | NA | TRBV29-1
TGTGCCACTCTCTCGTCCCTAGCGGGAGCGTACGAGCAGTACTTC | CATLSSLAGAYEQYF | NA | TRBJ2-7 | TRBD2 | TRBV6-5
TGTGCCAGCAGCTTGCCCGGCGGGGGAGGCTACACCTTC | CASSLPGGGGYTF | NA | TRBJ1-2 | NA | TRBV5-4